What follows is one TCR beta chain and its context. The antigen remains unidentified. Time point of the sample: neoterminal ileum biopsy at postoperative endoscopy, about 6 months after surgery. The data were taken from a study of T cell repertoires in ileal Crohn's disease. Trimming took 5 bases from V and 1 from J, leaving 6 bases between them. Per germline, CDR1 SGHDT and CDR2 YYEEEE. CDR3 length: 12 residues. The study, taken as a whole, reports: Compared with CD4 T cells, sorted CD8 cells carried more expanded clones. Compared with non-smokers, active smokers at surgery showed more clonal expansions. Endoscopy was done a median roughly 7.1 months after surgery.

The protocol was immunoSEQ multiplex PCR, while the TCRdb copy is restricted to in-frame clones and leaves out a portion. Among approximately 19,000 clones listed, over 60% were seen once. The rearrangement uses TRBV5-6 and TRBJ1-1; D is uncertain. Sequenced input: ileal tissue. The TCR sequence derives from an adult with Crohn's disease. The CDR3 protein is CASSWANTEAFF. CDR3 sequence (DNA): TGTGCCAGCAGTTGGGCGAACACTGAAGCTTTCTTT.